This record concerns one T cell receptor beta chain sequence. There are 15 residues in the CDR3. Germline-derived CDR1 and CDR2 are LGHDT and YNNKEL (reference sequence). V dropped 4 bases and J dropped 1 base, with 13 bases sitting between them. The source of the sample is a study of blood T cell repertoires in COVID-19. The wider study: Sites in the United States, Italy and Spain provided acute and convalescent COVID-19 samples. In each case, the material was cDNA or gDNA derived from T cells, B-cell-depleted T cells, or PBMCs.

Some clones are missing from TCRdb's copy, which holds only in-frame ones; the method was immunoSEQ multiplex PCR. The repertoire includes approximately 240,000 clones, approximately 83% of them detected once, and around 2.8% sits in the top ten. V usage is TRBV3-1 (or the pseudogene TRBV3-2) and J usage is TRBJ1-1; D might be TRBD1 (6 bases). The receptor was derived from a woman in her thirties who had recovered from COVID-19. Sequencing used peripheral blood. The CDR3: CASSLYGQRNTEAFF. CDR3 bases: TGTGCCAGCAGCCTCTACGGACAGAGGAACACTGAAGCTTTCTTT.